Shown below are 30 T cell receptor beta chains from a single sample sequenced in a study of cytomegalovirus exposure and HLA in healthy donors (dated by TCRdb to the late 2010s). The library was generated by the immunoSEQ multiplex PCR assay. A mixture of 60 forward primers for TCR Vbeta segments and 13 reverse primers for TCR Jbeta segments was used in the multiplex PCR. This is the immuneACCESS table as TCRdb keeps it, with only in-frame sequences that have V and J called. A part of the clones is gone; compared with another copy, unresolved V genes explain less than half, and the rest is unexplained. This sample is represented by some 130,000 clones; 70% to 80% of them were singletons. The top ten clones comprise more than 3% of the sample. Sample: PBMCs. These receptors were collected from a female donor in good health and CMV-seronegative.

This chain joins TRBV4-3 and TRBJ2-1; possibly TRBD2 for D (5 bases). Germline V gene lookup returns CDR1 LGHNA and CDR2 YSLEER. The germline V and J ends were trimmed by 0 bases and 10 bases, with 10 bases remaining between them. CDR3 length: 13 amino acids. The CDR3 sequence: CASSQDLEGEQFF. For the CDR3, the DNA is TGCGCCAGCAGCCAAGATCTTGAGGGAGAGCAGTTCTTC.

The chain joins TRBV9 to TRBJ1-3; D unresolved. CDR3 size: 14 residues. Trimming removed 4 bases from V and 0 bases from J, with 8 bases in between. Germline lookup yields CDR1 SGDLS and CDR2 YYNGEE. For the CDR3, the DNA is TGTGCCAGCAGCTTCGGGATCTCTGGAAACACCATATATTTT. Its translation: CASSFGISGNTIYF.

The V gene is TRBV30, the J gene TRBJ1-1; tentative D call: TRBD1 (5 bases). CDR3 length: 17 residues. Germline values: CDR1 GTSNPN, CDR2 SVGIG (reference sequence). Trimming shortened V by 0 bases and J by 0 bases, and 17 bases separated the two germline ends. The CDR3 DNA reads as TGTGCCTGGAGTGTACCCGACAGAACCCTTTTGAACACTGAAGCTTTCTTT. It is translated as CAWSVPDRTLLNTEAFF.

This chain links TRBV27 with TRBJ2-2, with a tentative D call TRBD2 (5 bases). The CDR3 is made up of 15 amino acids. Between the trimmed V and J ends, which lost 5 bases and 4 bases, there was a span of 14 bases. Germline CDR1 and CDR2: MNHEY and SMNVEV (reference sequence). CDR3 sequence reads: CASSPDLGLTGELFF. The CDR3 region has the DNA TGTGCCAGCAGTCCCGATCTCGGACTCACCGGGGAGCTGTTTTTT.

The chain links TRBV7-2 to TRBJ2-7; TRBD2 matches 9 bases. Germline V lookup: CDR1 SGHTA, CDR2 FQGNSA. CDR3 length: 15 residues. Germline trimming cut 4 bases from V and 1 base from J; bases unmatched to any gene: 5. This CDR3 is CASSSIAGDSYEQYF. In DNA form, the CDR3 reads TGTGCCAGCAGCTCTATAGCGGGAGATTCCTACGAGCAGTACTTC.

V usage is TRBV7-2 and J usage is TRBJ1-2, with D maybe TRBD1 (5 bases). Trimming removed 1 base from V and 8 bases from J, with 14 bases in between. This CDR3 comprises 14 residues. The V gene's germline CDR1 is SGHTA and CDR2 FQGNSA. The CDR3 DNA reads as TGTGCCAGCAGCTTAGTAAGAGGGGAGGACGGCTACACCTTC. This encodes CASSLVRGEDGYTF.

The V call is TRBV5-6, the J call TRBJ2-1; no firm D call. The CDR3 has 14 residues. Germline V gene sequence: CDR1 SGHDT, CDR2 YYEEEE. V was cut by 3 bases and J by 6 bases, with 13 bases left in between. The DNA for the CDR3 is TGTGCCAGCAGCTCCCTCTCCCGGAGCAATGAGCAGTTCTTC. It translates to CASSSLSRSNEQFF.

The chain uses TRBV10-3 and TRBJ2-3, with D possibly TRBD1 on 7 matching bases. The ends were cut back, 10 bases at V and 5 bases at J, with 19 bases in the middle. CDR1 is ENHRY, CDR2 SYGVKD, per germline. CDR3 length equals 14 residues. DNA for the CDR3: TGTGCCAGCGCGCGGGACAGTGATAAAGATACGCAGTATTTT. Translation gives CASARDSDKDTQYF.

The V call is TRBV10-2, the J call TRBJ2-7, with D possibly TRBD1 on 5 matching bases. V lost 7 bases to trimming and J lost 2 bases, with 12 bases between them. The germline V gene has CDR1 WSHSY and CDR2 SAAADI. This CDR3 contains 13 residues. This CDR3 is CASTGDSPYEQYF. For the CDR3, the DNA is TGCGCCAGCACCGGAGACAGTCCCTACGAGCAGTACTTC.

The chain is built from TRBV7-9 and TRBJ2-5; no definite D call. The CDR3 is 13 residues long. Trimming pared 3 bases from V and 5 bases from J, leaving 10 bases between. Germline CDR1 is SEHNR and CDR2 is FQNEAQ (reference sequence). The CDR3 is CASSFRVTETQYF. As DNA, the CDR3 is TGTGCCAGCAGCTTCCGGGTCACGGAGACCCAGTACTTC.

V usage is TRBV5-1 and J usage is TRBJ2-5; 10 positions agree with TRBD1. Germline V gene data show CDR1 as SGHRS and CDR2 as YFSETQ. V dropped 4 bases and J dropped 5; count of bases not matched to a gene: 11. The CDR3 covers 16 residues. This CDR3 is CASSSGTGAQVETQYF. CDR3 sequence (DNA): TGCGCCAGCAGCAGCGGGACAGGGGCTCAGGTGGAGACCCAGTACTTC.

The V call is TRBV10-2, the J call TRBJ1-1, with unresolved D. The CDR3 consists of 14 residues. The germline gives CDR1 WSHSY, CDR2 SAAADI. Between the trimmed V and J ends, which lost 3 bases and 7 bases, there was a span of 15 bases. CDR3 in DNA: TGCGCCAGCAGTGAAATCCCAAATCCAGGTGAAGCTTTCTTT. Amino acid sequence: CASSEIPNPGEAFF.

The gene calls are TRBV6-5 and TRBJ2-5; 9 bases agree with TRBD1. The trim removed 6 bases at V and 5 bases at J, leaving 4 bases unmatched. Germline loops: CDR1 MNHEY, CDR2 SVGAGI. The length of the CDR3 is 13 residues. The DNA of the CDR3 is TGTGCCAGCAGAAGGACAGGGGTGGAGACCCAGTACTTC. It codes for CASRRTGVETQYF.

V gene TRBV29-1 combines with J gene TRBJ1-2; 8 bases align to TRBD1. The CDR3 runs 13 residues. The J segment lost 0 bases and the V segment lost 7 bases, leaving 4 bases of the junction unmatched. CDR1 SQVTM and CDR2 ANQGSEA come from the germline V gene. The CDR3 loop reads CSATGGANYGYTF. The DNA of the CDR3 is TGCAGCGCCACAGGGGGAGCTAACTATGGCTACACCTTC.

This clone was picked up a small number of times. The V and J genes are TRBV7-3 and TRBJ2-3; D is unresolved. This CDR3 comprises 17 residues. Germline V gene data show CDR1 as SGHTA and CDR2 as FQGTGA. The V end lost 5 bases, the J end lost 6 bases, and 24 bases lay between the germline ends. In nucleotides, the CDR3 is TGTGCCAGCAGCCAAAACCGTCCCGGGTCCTCCGGGGATACGCAGTATTTT. Translating it yields CASSQNRPGSSGDTQYF.

The V gene is TRBV7-9, the J gene TRBJ1-2; the D gene is possibly TRBD1 (5 bases). Per the germline V gene, CDR1 is SEHNR and CDR2 is FQNEAQ (reference sequence). The V end was cut by 6 bases, the J end by 4 bases, with 15 bases between. CDR3 size: 14 residues. CDR3 bases: TGTGCCAGCAGACCCAGTCGGGGGGGCTATGGCTACACCTTC. This translates into CASRPSRGGYGYTF.

This clone was observed a single time. The rearrangement uses TRBV2 and TRBJ1-4; D might be TRBD1 (5 bases). Trimming took 8 bases from V and 8 from J, leaving 24 bases between them. From germline, CDR1 is SNHLY and CDR2 FYNNEI. The CDR3 loop spans 16 amino acids. In nucleotides, the CDR3 is TGTGCCAGCCGTTTTAGGGTGGGGCAGGGCGGAGAAAAACTGTTTTTT. It is translated as CASRFRVGQGGEKLFF.

This sequence joins TRBV18 and TRBJ1-1; unclear D gene. V lost 8 bases and J lost 7, with 17 bases in between. CDR3 length: 13 amino acids. The germline CDR1 and CDR2 sequences are KGHSH and LQKENI. The CDR3 region is CASTPGRYIEAFF. CDR3 sequence (DNA): TGTGCCAGCACCCCGGGGAGGTATATTGAAGCTTTCTTT.

This chain links TRBV19 with TRBJ2-7; tentative D call: TRBD2 (5 bases). The germline gives CDR1 LNHDA, CDR2 SQIVND (reference sequence). Trimming removed 5 bases at V and 1 base at J, with 9 bases between. CDR3 length: 13 residues. The CDR3 sequence is CASSWGASYEQYF. CDR3 coding DNA: TGTGCCAGTAGTTGGGGAGCTTCCTACGAGCAGTACTTC.

The V call is TRBV28, the J call TRBJ1-5, with D unclear. Germline assignment: CDR1 MDHEN and CDR2 SYDVKM. The CDR3 runs to 14 residues. V was clipped by 3 bases and J by 6 bases, with 12 bases between them. DNA of the CDR3: TGTGCCAGCAGTTTCCGGGCCGGAGGTCAGCCCCAGCATTTT. Translating it yields CASSFRAGGQPQHF.

The rearrangement links TRBV6-1 to TRBJ2-5, with TRBD2 matching over 8 bases. The CDR3 is made up of 13 amino acids. Germline trimming cut 6 bases from V and 5 bases from J; bases unmatched to any gene: 5. CDR1 is MNHNS, CDR2 SASEGT, per germline. The CDR3 is CASRAGLGETQYF. As DNA, the CDR3 is TGTGCCAGCAGGGCGGGACTAGGGGAGACCCAGTACTTC.

This chain uses TRBV19 with TRBJ2-1, with 8 bases identical to TRBD2. The J segment lost 5 bases and the V segment lost 4 bases, leaving 16 bases of the junction unmatched. CDR1 is LNHDA and CDR2 is SQIVND in the germline V gene (reference sequence). The CDR3 totals 18 residues. CDR3 amino acids: CASSKRGTPGTSHNEQFF. CDR3 bases: TGTGCCAGTAGTAAGCGGGGGACTCCAGGTACCTCTCACAATGAGCAGTTCTTC.

This sequence joins TRBV27 and TRBJ2-3; 8 nucleotides match TRBD2. Germline lookup yields CDR1 MNHEY and CDR2 SMNVEV (reference sequence). The CDR3 has 16 amino acids. V lost 0 bases to trimming and J lost 1 base; unmatched junction nucleotides: 3. In nucleotides, the CDR3 is TGTGCCAGCAGTTTATCGATGCGGGGGGGCACAGATACGCAGTATTTT. This translates into CASSLSMRGGTDTQYF.

This chain uses TRBV19 with TRBJ1-1; 10 bases are shared with TRBD1. After removal of 4 bases from V and 4 bases from J, the junction contained 3 bases not matched to a gene. The CDR3 runs 14 residues. Germline assignment: CDR1 LNHDA and CDR2 SQIVND (reference sequence). CDR3 amino acids: CASSRRQGATEAFF. CDR3 sequence (DNA): TGTGCCAGTAGTAGGAGACAGGGGGCCACTGAAGCTTTCTTT.

This rearrangement joins TRBV11-2 to TRBJ2-1, with D perhaps matching TRBD2 (5 bases). This CDR3 is 17 amino acids long. The germline V and J ends were trimmed by 3 bases and 7 bases, with 22 bases remaining between them. Germline CDR1 SGHAT, CDR2 FQNNGV. The DNA for the CDR3 is TGTGCCAGCAGCTTTAGCACGGGCGTGGGCCGAGGGAATGAGCAGTTCTTC. It yields the protein CASSFSTGVGRGNEQFF.

In DNA form, the CDR3 reads TGTGCCAGCAGTGGACAGGGGGTAAATGAGCAGTTCTTC. Translation: CASSGQGVNEQFF. The chain carries TRBV2 and TRBJ2-1, with 9 bases lining up with TRBD1. The CDR3 spans 13 residues. The J segment lost 7 bases and the V segment lost 4 bases, leaving 2 bases of the junction unmatched. CDR1 is SNHLY, CDR2 FYNNEI, per germline. Full variable domain (remainder filled in from reference TRBV2 and TRBJ2-1): EPEVTQTPSHQVTQMGQEVILRCVPISNHLYFYWYRQILGQKVEFLVSFYNNEISEKSEIFDDQFSVERPDGSNFTLKIRSTKLEDSAMYFCASSGQGVNEQFFGPGTRLTVL.

The genes are TRBV5-1 and TRBJ2-7, with unresolved D. This CDR3 has 14 residues. V lost 2 bases to trimming and J lost 0 bases, with 9 bases between them. Per germline, CDR1 SGHRS and CDR2 YFSETQ. CDR3 amino acids: CASSFGGSSYEQYF. The CDR3 DNA reads as TGCGCCAGCAGCTTTGGCGGAAGCTCCTACGAGCAGTACTTC.

This clone was detected only a few times. The gene calls are TRBV2 and TRBJ2-1; 14 bases line up with TRBD2. The junction had 4 bases not matched to a gene; V was cut back by 6 bases and J by 9 bases. Germline V gene sequence: CDR1 SNHLY, CDR2 FYNNEI. CDR3 length: 14 amino acids. DNA for the CDR3: TGTGCCAGCAGCACCGGGACTAGCGGGGGTGAGCAGTTCTTC. Protein sequence: CASSTGTSGGEQFF.

This clone is medium-sized in the sample. The chain links TRBV19 to TRBJ2-3, with 9 nucleotides matching TRBD1. This CDR3 comprises 16 residues. CDR1 is LNHDA, CDR2 SQIVND, per germline (reference sequence). Trimming took 5 bases from V and 5 from J; bases not matched to a gene: 11. Written as DNA, the CDR3 is TGTGCCAGTAGTGGAGACTGGACAGGGGCGATAGATACGCAGTATTTT. Protein product: CASSGDWTGAIDTQYF.

This chain uses TRBV6-4 with TRBJ2-2; D possibly corresponds to TRBD2 (6 bases). In germline, CDR1 is MRHNA, CDR2 SNTAGT. The V end was cut by 6 bases, the J end by 5 bases, with 13 bases between. This CDR3 spans 14 amino acids. CDR3: CASRPDGSTGELFF. The CDR3 coding sequence is TGTGCCAGCAGGCCAGACGGGAGTACCGGGGAGCTGTTTTTT.